These T cell receptor beta chains were read from a single sample in a study of blood T cell repertoires in COVID-19. Data came from immunoSEQ multiplex PCR; TCRdb stores just in-frame clones and leaves some out. The sample has approximately 89,000 clones, approximately 80% seen once. The sample was peripheral blood. The receptors derive from a woman between 70 and 85 years old with active or convalescent COVID-19. CDR3s include the opening cysteine and the closing phenylalanine or tryptophan. Each record gives: V gene, clone size, D gene, J gene, CDR3 protein, CDR3 DNA. D genes are given only for firm matches. Only part of the rows carry a size: once, few, many, or a class if the clone is expanded.

V: TRBV9; size: -; D: -; J: TRBJ1-2; CDR3: CASSVAVIPKGYTF; DNA: TGTGCCAGCAGCGTTGCGGTGATTCCGAAAGGCTACACCTTC
V: TRBV5-1; size: -; D: -; J: TRBJ2-1; CDR3: CASSTPLADYNEQFF; DNA: TGCGCCAGCAGCACCCCCCTTGCAGATTACAATGAGCAGTTCTTC
V: TRBV5-1; size: once; D: TRBD1; J: TRBJ2-2; CDR3: CASSPEGTGTGGELFF; DNA: TGCGCCAGCAGCCCGGAGGGGACAGGGACCGGCGGGGAGCTGTTTTTT
V: TRBV5-4; size: -; D: -; J: TRBJ2-7; CDR3: CASSPSGGGISYEQYF; DNA: TGTGCCAGCAGCCCTAGCGGAGGGGGGATCTCCTACGAGCAGTACTTC
V: TRBV3-1/TRBV3-2; size: -; D: TRBD1; J: TRBJ1-5; CDR3: CASSQGTGNNQPQHF; DNA: TGTGCCAGCAGCCAAGGGACAGGGAACAATCAGCCCCAGCATTTT
V: TRBV5-1; size: few; D: -; J: TRBJ1-2; CDR3: CASSLGAVLDGYTF; DNA: TGCGCCAGCAGCTTGGGGGCTGTGTTGGATGGCTACACCTTC
V: TRBV2; size: -; D: TRBD2; J: TRBJ2-1; CDR3: CASLGTSGYNEQFF; DNA: TGTGCCAGCCTAGGGACTAGCGGGTACAATGAGCAGTTCTTC
V: TRBV7-9; size: -; D: -; J: TRBJ1-3; CDR3: CASSLRTGPGNTIYF; DNA: TGTGCCAGCAGCTTAAGAACAGGGCCTGGAAACACCATATATTTT
V: TRBV29-1; size: -; D: -; J: TRBJ1-2; CDR3: CSVEGSDTRYGYTF; DNA: TGCAGCGTTGAAGGCTCCGACACGCGCTATGGCTACACCTTC
V: TRBV28; size: -; D: -; J: TRBJ1-1; CDR3: CASSLGRDSEAFF; DNA: TGTGCCAGCAGTTTAGGTCGGGACTCCGAAGCTTTCTTT
V: TRBV6-2/TRBV6-3; size: -; D: -; J: TRBJ1-2; CDR3: CASSYSGEGYTF; DNA: TGTGCCAGCAGTTACTCCGGTGAAGGCTACACCTTC
V: TRBV5-4; size: -; D: -; J: TRBJ2-2; CDR3: CASSFPGGGAGELFF; DNA: TGTGCCAGCAGCTTCCCGGGGGGCGGGGCCGGGGAGCTGTTTTTT
V: TRBV7-9; size: -; D: TRBD1; J: TRBJ1-1; CDR3: CASSWGQGEGGAFF; DNA: TGTGCCAGCAGCTGGGGACAGGGAGAGGGAGGAGCTTTCTTT
V: TRBV6-4; size: few; D: TRBD2; J: TRBJ2-1; CDR3: CASSDVLAGPKSSYNEQFF; DNA: TGTGCCAGCAGTGACGTACTAGCGGGGCCGAAGAGCTCCTACAATGAGCAGTTCTTC
V: TRBV4-2; size: -; D: TRBD1; J: TRBJ1-2; CDR3: CASSQDWTGGGYGYTF; DNA: TGTGCCAGCAGCCAAGACTGGACAGGGGGTGGGTATGGCTACACCTTC
V: TRBV12-3/TRBV12-4; size: -; D: -; J: TRBJ1-2; CDR3: CASNSRGYHGYTF; DNA: TGTGCCAGTAACTCAAGGGGGTATCATGGCTACACCTTC
V: TRBV5-6; size: -; D: TRBD1; J: TRBJ1-2; CDR3: CASSLGTERGYTF; DNA: TGTGCCAGCAGCCTTGGGACAGAGAGAGGCTACACCTTC
V: TRBV2; size: few; D: -; J: TRBJ2-1; CDR3: CASSPSGSEQFF; DNA: TGTGCCAGCAGCCCCTCGGGGAGTGAGCAGTTCTTC
V: TRBV28; size: -; D: -; J: TRBJ1-4; CDR3: CASSSQGTTNEKLFF; DNA: TGTGCCAGCAGTTCGCAGGGTACAACTAATGAAAAACTGTTTTTT
V: TRBV5-8; size: -; D: -; J: TRBJ1-3; CDR3: CASSLGTHSGNTIYF; DNA: TGTGCCAGCAGCTTGGGGACACACTCTGGAAACACCATATATTTT
V: TRBV7-2; size: -; D: -; J: TRBJ2-1; CDR3: CASSLGPTGVYNEQFF; DNA: TGTGCCAGCAGCTTAGGTCCGACAGGTGTCTACAATGAGCAGTTCTTC
V: TRBV6-5; size: -; D: -; J: TRBJ2-1; CDR3: CASRVVDNEQFF; DNA: TGTGCCAGCCGGGTCGTCGACAATGAGCAGTTCTTC
V: TRBV6-5; size: few; D: TRBD1; J: TRBJ1-1; CDR3: CATKSWDSKNTEAFF; DNA: TGTGCCACCAAGAGTTGGGACAGTAAGAACACTGAAGCTTTCTTT
V: TRBV6-6; size: -; D: -; J: TRBJ1-1; CDR3: CASSFLGAEAFF; DNA: TGTGCCAGCAGTTTCCTAGGGGCTGAAGCTTTCTTT
V: TRBV27; size: few; D: -; J: TRBJ2-7; CDR3: CASSSTRDTREQYF; DNA: TGTGCCAGCAGTTCCACCCGGGACACTCGCGAGCAGTACTTC
V: TRBV7-9; size: few; D: -; J: TRBJ2-2; CDR3: CASSLRPGGDTGELFF; DNA: TGTGCCAGCAGCTTACGGCCAGGAGGGGACACCGGGGAGCTGTTTTTT
V: TRBV10-3; size: once; D: TRBD1; J: TRBJ1-1; CDR3: CAIRGQGMNTEAFF; DNA: TGTGCCATCAGGGGACAGGGAATGAACACTGAAGCTTTCTTT
V: TRBV2; size: once; D: TRBD2; J: TRBJ2-3; CDR3: CASIRESGGHTDTQYF; DNA: TGTGCCAGCATTCGAGAAAGCGGGGGGCACACAGATACGCAGTATTTT
V: TRBV10-1; size: -; D: -; J: TRBJ1-1; CDR3: CASSAAGVGWAFF; DNA: TGCGCCAGCAGTGCGGCAGGGGTGGGTTGGGCTTTCTTT
V: TRBV10-3; size: once; D: -; J: TRBJ1-2; CDR3: CATRVGGEGFDGYTF; DNA: TGTGCCACACGGGTCGGGGGGGAAGGCTTTGATGGCTACACCTTC
V: TRBV5-5; size: -; D: -; J: TRBJ1-2; CDR3: CASSLELRTLANYGYTF; DNA: TGTGCCAGCAGCTTGGAACTCAGGACATTAGCTAACTATGGCTACACCTTC
V: TRBV4-3; size: -; D: -; J: TRBJ2-7; CDR3: CASSQAPSGGQYF; DNA: TGCGCCAGCAGCCAAGCCCCGTCAGGAGGGCAGTACTTC
V: TRBV5-5; size: -; D: TRBD1; J: TRBJ2-2; CDR3: CASSRDGQGHTGELFF; DNA: TGTGCCAGCAGCCGAGACGGACAGGGGCACACCGGGGAGCTGTTTTTT
V: TRBV6-5; size: -; D: -; J: TRBJ1-2; CDR3: CASSYQINSGNYGYTF; DNA: TGTGCCAGCAGTTACCAAATAAATAGCGGCAACTATGGCTACACCTTC
V: TRBV27; size: -; D: -; J: TRBJ2-7; CDR3: CASSLYGGPYEQYF; DNA: TGTGCCAGCAGTTTATACGGGGGGCCCTACGAGCAGTACTTC
V: TRBV18; size: -; D: -; J: TRBJ1-1; CDR3: CASSPPALGRFTEAFF; DNA: TGTGCCAGCTCACCGCCCGCTTTGGGGCGGTTCACTGAAGCTTTCTTT
V: TRBV12-2; size: -; D: -; J: TRBJ2-1; CDR3: CATIPPGVNEQFF; DNA: TGTGCAACTATCCCCCCAGGGGTCAATGAGCAGTTCTTC
V: TRBV18; size: -; D: -; J: TRBJ2-3; CDR3: CASSPRGSSTDTQYF; DNA: TGTGCCAGCTCACCGAGGGGGTCTAGCACAGATACGCAGTATTTT
V: TRBV6-5; size: few; D: -; J: TRBJ2-3; CDR3: CASSYRGAGDTQYF; DNA: TGTGCCAGCAGTTACCGGGGGGCCGGGGATACGCAGTATTTT
V: TRBV5-1; size: -; D: -; J: TRBJ2-3; CDR3: CASSLYAGRTDTQYF; DNA: TGCGCCAGCAGCTTGTATGCGGGACGCACAGATACGCAGTATTTT
V: TRBV2; size: -; D: -; J: TRBJ1-5; CDR3: CASSENRFYNQPQHF; DNA: TGTGCCAGCAGTGAAAACAGGTTCTACAATCAGCCCCAGCATTTT
V: TRBV15; size: -; D: TRBD1; J: TRBJ1-6; CDR3: CATSRPGTGASSPLHF; DNA: TGTGCCACCAGCAGACCCGGGACAGGGGCTAGCTCACCCCTCCACTTT
V: TRBV7-2; size: -; D: -; J: TRBJ2-1; CDR3: CASSLRGFSYNEQFF; DNA: TGTGCCAGCAGCTTACGAGGCTTCTCCTACAATGAGCAGTTCTTC
V: TRBV5-1; size: -; D: TRBD1; J: TRBJ2-4; CDR3: CASSRTGENIQYF; DNA: TGCGCCAGCAGCCGGACAGGGGAAAACATTCAGTACTTC
V: TRBV5-1; size: -; D: TRBD1; J: TRBJ1-1; CDR3: CASSGEGQGAHTEAFF; DNA: TGCGCCAGCAGCGGGGAGGGACAGGGGGCGCATACTGAAGCTTTCTTT
V: TRBV2; size: -; D: TRBD1; J: TRBJ1-3; CDR3: CASSSGGSSGNTIYF; DNA: TGTGCCAGCAGCTCAGGGGGCTCGTCTGGAAACACCATATATTTT
V: TRBV7-8; size: -; D: -; J: TRBJ1-4; CDR3: CASSTQLREVNEKLFF; DNA: TGTGCCAGCAGCACACAATTAAGGGAGGTTAATGAAAAACTGTTTTTT
V: TRBV28; size: few; D: -; J: TRBJ1-2; CDR3: CASSKVGRDGYTF; DNA: TGTGCCAGTTCTAAGGTGGGGAGGGATGGCTACACCTTC
V: TRBV7-2; size: -; D: -; J: TRBJ2-2; CDR3: CASSLLGQPSTGELFF; DNA: TGTGCCAGCAGCTTATTGGGGCAGCCAAGCACCGGGGAGCTGTTTTTT
V: TRBV3-1/TRBV3-2; size: -; D: -; J: TRBJ1-3; CDR3: CASKPGTTSGNTIYF; DNA: TGTGCCAGCAAACCCGGGACAACCTCTGGAAACACCATATATTTT
V: TRBV4-1; size: -; D: TRBD1; J: TRBJ2-6; CDR3: CASSQDSLNRQGRSGANVLTF; DNA: TGCGCCAGCAGCCAAGATAGCTTAAACCGACAGGGACGCTCTGGGGCCAACGTCCTGACTTTC
V: TRBV7-7; size: -; D: TRBD2; J: TRBJ2-5; CDR3: CASSSSGGPTETQYF; DNA: TGTGCTAGCAGCTCTAGCGGGGGGCCTACGGAGACCCAGTACTTC
V: TRBV6-2/TRBV6-3; size: -; D: TRBD2; J: TRBJ2-7; CDR3: CASRPGGVLAYEQYF; DNA: TGTGCCAGCAGACCTGGGGGGGTTCTGGCTTACGAGCAGTACTTC
V: TRBV20-1; size: once; D: TRBD2; J: TRBJ2-3; CDR3: CSASDRTSGDTDTQYF; DNA: TGCAGTGCTAGTGATAGGACTAGCGGTGACACAGATACGCAGTATTTT
V: TRBV11-2; size: -; D: TRBD2; J: TRBJ2-3; CDR3: CASLASGQDTQYF; DNA: TGTGCCAGCTTAGCTAGCGGCCAAGATACGCAGTATTTT
V: TRBV18; size: -; D: -; J: TRBJ2-7; CDR3: CASSTGEGPYEQYF; DNA: TGTGCCAGCTCGACAGGGGAGGGACCCTACGAGCAGTACTTC
V: TRBV6-5; size: -; D: TRBD1; J: TRBJ2-7; CDR3: CASSRGTGDEQYF; DNA: TGTGCCAGCAGTCGCGGGACAGGGGACGAGCAGTACTTC
V: TRBV4-1; size: -; D: TRBD1; J: TRBJ2-7; CDR3: CASSQAGTGSYEQYF; DNA: TGCGCCAGCAGCCAAGCCGGGACAGGGTCGTACGAGCAGTACTTC
V: TRBV6-2/TRBV6-3; size: -; D: TRBD1; J: TRBJ1-2; CDR3: CASSPLRTGGSSYTF; DNA: TGTGCCAGCAGCCCCTTGAGGACAGGGGGTTCGAGCTACACCTTC
V: TRBV5-1; size: -; D: -; J: TRBJ1-4; CDR3: CASSLVQAANEKLFF; DNA: TGCGCCAGCAGCTTGGTCCAGGCCGCTAATGAAAAACTGTTTTTT